This T cell receptor (beta chain) was observed in a study of graft-versus-host responses after intestinal transplantation. Study background: Anti-thymocyte globulin was used for induction in all recipients, who then took tacrolimus and steroids for approximately 3 years. Study-wide results and limits: Clonal ratios of graft-versus-host to host-versus-graft in allografts were high for patients exhibiting graft-donor T cell macrochimerism. Present in recipient marrow, GvH clones included some that appeared first in ileum or blood.

With regard to this clone: What it recognizes is unknown.

Only in-frame clones appear in the TCRdb table, and some are missing; sequencing was by immunoSEQ multiplex PCR. The sample has about 97,000 clones, about nine tenths seen once; the top ten hold about 0.18%. The sequencing here drew on unstimulated CD4+ T cells sorted from spleen or lymph node cells, taken before transplant. This sequence was found in a human donor who was the organ donor for an intestinal transplant.

The CDR3 DNA reads as TGTGCCAGCAGCCAGTGGGGAGGGGATCAGCCCCAGCATTTT. It translates to CASSQWGGDQPQHF. The chain is built from TRBV4-2 and TRBJ1-5; D perhaps matches TRBD1 (5 bases). CDR1 is LGHNA and CDR2 is YNFKEQ in the germline V gene. Between the trimmed V and J ends, which lost 3 bases and 5 bases, there was a span of 11 bases. The CDR3 extends over 14 amino acids.